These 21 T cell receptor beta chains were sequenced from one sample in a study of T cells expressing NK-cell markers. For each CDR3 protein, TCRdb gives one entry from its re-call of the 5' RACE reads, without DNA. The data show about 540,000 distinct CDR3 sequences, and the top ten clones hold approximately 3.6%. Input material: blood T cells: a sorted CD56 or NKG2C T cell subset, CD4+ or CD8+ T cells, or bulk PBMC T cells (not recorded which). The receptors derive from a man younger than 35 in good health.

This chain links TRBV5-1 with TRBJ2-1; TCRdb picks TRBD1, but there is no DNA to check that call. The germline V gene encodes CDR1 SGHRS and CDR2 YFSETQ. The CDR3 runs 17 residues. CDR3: CASSFLTGLISYNEQFF. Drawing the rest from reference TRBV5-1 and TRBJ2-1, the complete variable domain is KAGVTQTPRYLIKTRGQQVTLSCSPISGHRSVSWYQQTPGQGLQFLFEYFSETQRNKGNFPGRFSGRQFSNSRSEMNVSTLELGDSALYLCASSFLTGLISYNEQFFGPGTRLTVL.

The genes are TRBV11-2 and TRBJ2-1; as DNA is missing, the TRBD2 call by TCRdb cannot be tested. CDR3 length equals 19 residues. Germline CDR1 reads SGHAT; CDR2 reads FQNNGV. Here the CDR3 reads CASSLELHGTSGFYNEQFF. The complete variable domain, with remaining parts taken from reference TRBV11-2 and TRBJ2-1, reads EAGVAQSPRYKIIEKRQSVAFWCNPISGHATLYWYQQILGQGPKLLIQFQNNGVVDDSQLPKDRFSAERLKGVDSTLKIQPAKLEDSAVYLCASSLELHGTSGFYNEQFFGPGTRLTVL.

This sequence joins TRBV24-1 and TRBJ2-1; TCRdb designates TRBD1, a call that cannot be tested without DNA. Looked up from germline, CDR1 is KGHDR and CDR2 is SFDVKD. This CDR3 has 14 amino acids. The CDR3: CATSDLTRQDEQFF.

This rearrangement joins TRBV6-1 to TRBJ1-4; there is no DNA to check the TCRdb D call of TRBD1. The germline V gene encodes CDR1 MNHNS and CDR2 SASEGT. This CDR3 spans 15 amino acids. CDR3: CASRVGTVLNEKLFF.

The CDR3 spells CASSPGQGYEKLFF. V gene TRBV4-3 combines with J gene TRBJ1-4; there is no DNA to check the TCRdb D call of TRBD1. CDR3 size: 14 residues. In germline, CDR1 is LGHNA, CDR2 YSLEER.

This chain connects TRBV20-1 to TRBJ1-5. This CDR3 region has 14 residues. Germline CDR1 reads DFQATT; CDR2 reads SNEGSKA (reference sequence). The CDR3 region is CSARAGTYTFPQHF.

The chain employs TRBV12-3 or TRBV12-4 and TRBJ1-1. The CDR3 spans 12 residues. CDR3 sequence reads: CASTHPGDEAFF.

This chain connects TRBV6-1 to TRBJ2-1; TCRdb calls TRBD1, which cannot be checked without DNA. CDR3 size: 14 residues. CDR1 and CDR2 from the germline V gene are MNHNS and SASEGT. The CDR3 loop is CASRLYPGGNEQFF.

CDR3: CASSSTGVWGTEAFF. The chain carries TRBV7-2 and TRBJ1-1; the TCRdb call, TRBD1, lacks DNA for checking. Germline V gives CDR1 SGHTA, CDR2 FQGNSA. This CDR3 region has 15 residues.

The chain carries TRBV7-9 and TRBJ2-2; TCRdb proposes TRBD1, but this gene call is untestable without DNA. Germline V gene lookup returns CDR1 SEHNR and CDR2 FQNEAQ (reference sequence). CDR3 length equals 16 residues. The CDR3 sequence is CASSLHTGVGTGELFF.

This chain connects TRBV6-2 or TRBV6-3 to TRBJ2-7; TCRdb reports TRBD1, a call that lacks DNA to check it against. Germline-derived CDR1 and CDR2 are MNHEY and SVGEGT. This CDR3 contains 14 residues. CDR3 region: CASSKRTVSYEQYF.

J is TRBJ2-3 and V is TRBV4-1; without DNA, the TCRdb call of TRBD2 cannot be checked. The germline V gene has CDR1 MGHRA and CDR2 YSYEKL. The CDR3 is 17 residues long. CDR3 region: CASSQAGVAGVKDTQYF.

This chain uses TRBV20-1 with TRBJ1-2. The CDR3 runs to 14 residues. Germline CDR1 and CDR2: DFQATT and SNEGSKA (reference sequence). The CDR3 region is CSALRIETNYGYTF.

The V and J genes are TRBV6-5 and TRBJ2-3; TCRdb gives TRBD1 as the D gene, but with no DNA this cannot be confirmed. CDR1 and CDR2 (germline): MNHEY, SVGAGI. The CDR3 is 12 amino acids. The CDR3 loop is CASSRNRGTQYF.

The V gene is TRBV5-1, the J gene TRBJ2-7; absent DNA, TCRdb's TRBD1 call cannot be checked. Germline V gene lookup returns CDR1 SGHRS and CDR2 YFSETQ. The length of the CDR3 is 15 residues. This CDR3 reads CASSGGGQSSYEQYF.

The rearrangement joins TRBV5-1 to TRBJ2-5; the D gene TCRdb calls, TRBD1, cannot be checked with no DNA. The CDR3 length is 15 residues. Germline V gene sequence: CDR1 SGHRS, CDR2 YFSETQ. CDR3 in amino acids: CASSPGTGGQETQYF.

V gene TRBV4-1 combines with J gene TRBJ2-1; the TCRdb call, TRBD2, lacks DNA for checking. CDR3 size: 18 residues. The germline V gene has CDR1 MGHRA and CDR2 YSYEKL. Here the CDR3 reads CASASWGGRAVQEGEQFF.

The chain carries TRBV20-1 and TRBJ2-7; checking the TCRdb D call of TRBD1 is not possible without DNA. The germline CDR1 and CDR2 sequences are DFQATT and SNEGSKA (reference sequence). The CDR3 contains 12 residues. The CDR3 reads CSAPVGGREQYF.

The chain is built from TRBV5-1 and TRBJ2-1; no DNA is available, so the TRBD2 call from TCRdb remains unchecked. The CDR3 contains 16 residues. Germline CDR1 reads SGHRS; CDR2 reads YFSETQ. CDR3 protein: CASSVTGTSLSNEQFF.

The CDR3 here is CASSRRTGDYGYTF. The chain couples TRBV7-8 to TRBJ1-2; no DNA is available, so the TRBD1 call from TCRdb remains unchecked. Germline CDR1 reads SGHVS; CDR2 reads FQNEAQ. This CDR3 region has 14 residues.

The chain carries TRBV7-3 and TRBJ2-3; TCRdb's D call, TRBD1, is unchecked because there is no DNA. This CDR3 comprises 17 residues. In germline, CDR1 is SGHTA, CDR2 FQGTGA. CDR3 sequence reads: CASSFQTGASSADTQYF.